Reported below is one T cell receptor beta chain. The antigen remains undetermined. This sample is part of a study of cytomegalovirus exposure and HLA in healthy donors. The PCR had 60 Vbeta and 13 Jbeta primers. TCRdb's copy holds only in-frame clones and misses some; the assay was immunoSEQ multiplex PCR. Here the sample spans 150,000 to 200,000 clones, 60% to 85% being singletons. Study outcomes and limitations: TCR beta sequences reportedly predicted most subjects' HLA-A and HLA-B alleles accurately.

This TCR was recovered from a woman between 45 and 60 years old in good health and CMV-seropositive. Sequences were obtained from PBMCs.

The CDR3 spells CASRELAGDEQFF. In nucleotides, the CDR3 is TGTGCCAGCAGGGAATTAGCGGGGGATGAGCAGTTCTTC. This chain uses TRBV4-2 with TRBJ2-1; 9 positions match TRBD2. This CDR3 is 13 amino acids long. V trimming: 6 bases; J trimming: 8 bases; junction bases outside the gene matches: 5. From germline, CDR1 is LGHNA and CDR2 YNFKEQ.